The T cell receptor (beta chain) under discussion was sequenced for a study of blood T cell repertoires in COVID-19. Study in general: In each case, the material was cDNA or gDNA derived from T cells, B-cell-depleted T cells, or PBMCs.

This table comes from immunoSEQ multiplex PCR, and its TCRdb copy is limited to in-frame clones, with some not included. Here the sample spans 360,000 or so clones, about 90% being singletons. Those enrolled, adults aged 18 to 89 years, came from roughly 22 US areas. Cohort placement rested on clinical history that participants reported themselves. Recovery meant two consecutive negative NP/OP PCR tests, professional clearance, or resolved symptoms. V lost 3 bases, J lost 5 bases, and 8 bases lay in between. The germline gives CDR1 MNHNS, CDR2 SASEGT. This CDR3 contains 13 residues. Sequencing input: PBMCs or T cells enriched from blood (not recorded which). This clonotype was obtained from a woman in her thirties who had recovered from COVID-19. This chain connects TRBV6-1 to TRBJ1-3, with D perhaps matching TRBD1 (6 bases). CDR3 in DNA: TGTGCCAGCAGTGAGCAGGGGCGAAACACCATATATTTT. This translates into CASSEQGRNTIYF.